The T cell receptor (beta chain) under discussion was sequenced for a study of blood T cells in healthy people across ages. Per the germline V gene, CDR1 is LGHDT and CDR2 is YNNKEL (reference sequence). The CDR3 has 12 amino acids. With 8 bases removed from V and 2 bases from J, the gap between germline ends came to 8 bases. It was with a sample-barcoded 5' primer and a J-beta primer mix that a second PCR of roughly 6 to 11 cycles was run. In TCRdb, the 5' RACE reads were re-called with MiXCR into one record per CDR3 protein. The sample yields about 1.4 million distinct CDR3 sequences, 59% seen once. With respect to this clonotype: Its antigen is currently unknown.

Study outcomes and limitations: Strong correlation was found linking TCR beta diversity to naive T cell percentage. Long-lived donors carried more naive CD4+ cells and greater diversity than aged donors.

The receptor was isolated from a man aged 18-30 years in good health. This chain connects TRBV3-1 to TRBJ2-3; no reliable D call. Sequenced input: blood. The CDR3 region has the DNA TGTGCCAGCGGATTTATCACAGATACGCAGTATTTT. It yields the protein CASGFITDTQYF.